This TCR beta chain was retrieved from a study of T cell repertoires in cytomegalovirus infection. Study information: Public TCR beta signature analysis indicated the presence of both CMV infection and matching HLA type. Findings of the study overall: Dominating the ex vivo response were HLA-C-restricted CMV-specific TCR beta clonotypes.

MiXCR was run by TCRdb on the reads, yielding one entry per CDR3 protein. The sample has about 530,000 distinct CDR3 sequences, approximately 26% seen once. After removal of 3 bases from V and 4 bases from J, the junction contained 6 bases not matched to a gene. This CDR3 has 15 amino acids. Germline V lookup: CDR1 SQVTM, CDR2 ANQGSEA. Comments on this clonotype: Its cognate antigen is unknown.

This TCR derives from a human donor in good health (CMV status not recorded). Some clones in this sample may be carry-over from other donors' samples. The chain is built from TRBV29-1 and TRBJ2-5; TRBD2 matches 12 bases. Sequencing used PBMCs. CDR3 amino acids: CSVDRPSGRGETQYF. CDR3 nucleotides: TGCAGCGTTGACAGGCCTAGCGGGAGGGGAGAGACCCAGTACTTC.